A selection of T cell receptor beta chains follows, all from one sample in a study of radiotherapy plus CTLA-4 blockade in lung cancer. Profiled with immunoSEQ multiplex PCR; TCRdb holds only in-frame clones, not every one. The sample lists 80,000 to 95,000 clones; roughly four fifths were seen once. The sample was peripheral blood, taken from a patient treated with radiotherapy plus ipilimumab. Receptors were obtained from a human donor with non-small cell lung cancer who had stable disease on radiotherapy plus ipilimumab. Both conserved end residues are part of each CDR3. The D gene is left open where the match is weak. Size is stated for part of the rows, as once, few or many counts, or as a class when the clone is expanded.

V gene	clone size	D gene	J gene	CDR3 protein	CDR3 DNA
TRBV2	.	.	TRBJ1-1	CASSVKMNTEAFF	TGTGCCAGCAGTGTTAAGATGAACACTGAAGCTTTCTTT
TRBV30	.	TRBD2	TRBJ2-3	CAWSTPGLAASTDTQYF	TGTGCCTGGAGTACACCGGGACTAGCAGCTAGCACAGATACGCAGTATTTT
TRBV2	once	TRBD1	TRBJ1-3	CASVTGTGNTIYF	TGTGCCAGTGTGACAGGGACTGGAAACACCATATATTTT
TRBV12-5	.	.	TRBJ2-2	CASGFSRVELFF	TGTGCTAGTGGTTTCTCCAGAGTGGAGCTGTTTTTT
TRBV7-9	.	.	TRBJ1-4	CASSLGEGYNEKLFF	TGTGCCAGCAGCTTAGGAGAGGGATATAATGAAAAACTGTTTTTT
TRBV10-3	.	TRBD2	TRBJ2-7	CAISEVGGSGYEQYF	TGTGCCATCAGTGAGGTTGGCGGGAGCGGCTACGAGCAGTACTTC
TRBV14	.	.	TRBJ1-1	CASSQEIIGTTEAFF	TGTGCCAGCAGCCAAGAGATAATAGGGACCACTGAAGCTTTCTTT
TRBV2	.	.	TRBJ2-7	CASREGLSYEQYF	TGTGCCAGCCGGGAAGGGCTCTCCTACGAGCAGTACTTC
TRBV7-6	.	.	TRBJ1-5	CASSSQGNQPQHF	TGTGCCAGCAGCTCTCAGGGCAATCAGCCCCAGCATTTT
TRBV10-2	.	TRBD1	TRBJ1-5	CASSESQGGDQPQHF	TGCGCCAGCAGTGAGAGTCAGGGGGGGGATCAGCCCCAGCATTTT
TRBV14	.	.	TRBJ1-2	CASSQVGTGTSYGYTF	TGTGCCAGCAGCCAAGTAGGGACGGGGACGTCCTATGGCTACACCTTC
TRBV7-9	.	.	TRBJ1-2	CASSYQSSANYGYTF	TGTGCCAGCAGCTATCAAAGTAGCGCTAACTATGGCTACACCTTC
TRBV27	.	.	TRBJ1-3	CASSLSLTGRDTIYF	TGTGCCAGCAGTTTATCTCTGACGGGGAGGGACACCATATATTTT
TRBV7-6	.	TRBD2	TRBJ2-1	CASGRTSVSPRGAYNEQFF	TGTGCCAGCGGCCGGACTAGCGTAAGCCCCAGAGGCGCCTACAATGAGCAGTTCTTC
TRBV2	.	.	TRBJ2-7	CASIFRTQETSYEQYF	TGTGCCAGCATTTTTAGAACACAGGAGACCTCCTACGAGCAGTACTTC
TRBV28	.	.	TRBJ2-7	CASRSGDYEQYF	TGTGCCAGCAGAAGCGGAGACTACGAGCAGTACTTC
TRBV19	.	TRBD1	TRBJ1-5	CASSILDRASNQPQHF	TGTGCCAGTAGTATCCTGGACAGGGCAAGCAATCAGCCCCAGCATTTT
TRBV5-1	.	.	TRBJ2-7	CASRSGSEQYF	TGCGCCAGCAGATCGGGGAGCGAGCAGTACTTC
TRBV28	once	.	TRBJ1-2	CASSKGGAGFFYGYTF	TGTGCCAGCAGTAAAGGGGGGGCGGGTTTTTTTTATGGCTACACCTTC
TRBV11-1	.	TRBD1	TRBJ2-4	CASSWSTGTNIQYF	TGTGCCAGCAGCTGGTCGACAGGGACAAACATTCAGTACTTC
TRBV28	.	TRBD2	TRBJ2-1	CASSLNGGSFPGNEQFF	TGTGCCAGCAGTTTAAACGGCGGGAGCTTCCCGGGGAATGAGCAGTTCTTC
TRBV7-7	.	TRBD2	TRBJ2-2	CASSPATSGRPGELFF	TGTGCTAGCAGCCCAGCGACTAGCGGGAGGCCCGGGGAGCTGTTTTTT
TRBV18	.	TRBD1	TRBJ2-7	CASSRDSPYEQYF	TGTGCCAGCTCACGGGACAGCCCCTACGAGCAGTACTTC
TRBV2	.	.	TRBJ2-7	CASSLQDYEQYF	TGTGCCAGCAGTTTACAGGATTACGAGCAGTACTTC
TRBV5-1	.	.	TRBJ2-1	CASSLAGQSSYNEQFF	TGCGCCAGCAGCTTGGCAGGGCAGAGCTCCTACAATGAGCAGTTCTTC
TRBV11-3	.	.	TRBJ2-1	CASSSTLDEQFF	TGTGCCAGCAGCTCAACCCTAGATGAGCAGTTCTTC
TRBV5-6	once	.	TRBJ1-1	CASSLSNRVGTEAFF	TGTGCCAGCAGCTTGAGTAACAGGGTGGGCACTGAAGCTTTCTTT
TRBV28	once	.	TRBJ2-3	CASSLLGNAQYF	TGTGCCAGCAGCCTATTAGGAAATGCGCAGTATTTT
TRBV6-1	.	TRBD1	TRBJ2-7	CASRGDRVSYEQYF	TGTGCCAGCAGGGGGGACAGGGTCTCCTACGAGCAGTACTTC
TRBV6-1	.	.	TRBJ2-3	CASKRDITTDTQYF	TGTGCCAGCAAGAGGGACATCACCACAGATACGCAGTATTTT
TRBV19	.	.	TRBJ1-2	CASRAGTSNYGYTF	TGTGCCAGTAGAGCCGGGACAAGTAACTATGGCTACACCTTC
TRBV5-1	.	TRBD2	TRBJ2-1	CASSTGGLAGYSYNEQFF	TGCGCCAGCAGCACGGGAGGACTAGCGGGTTACTCCTACAATGAGCAGTTCTTC
TRBV20-1	.	.	TRBJ2-1	CSLGEQFF	TGCAGTCTAGGGGAGCAGTTCTTC
TRBV5-1	.	TRBD1	TRBJ1-6	CASSPDRGLRSPLHF	TGCGCCAGCAGCCCCGACAGGGGGCTCAGGTCACCCCTCCACTTT
TRBV11-1	.	.	TRBJ2-1	CASSLKFAGSANEQFF	TGTGCCAGCAGCTTAAAGTTCGCGGGCTCGGCCAATGAGCAGTTCTTC
TRBV18	few	.	TRBJ1-4	CASSPSSNEKLFF	TGTGCCAGCTCACCCTCCTCGAATGAAAAACTGTTTTTT
TRBV4-1	.	.	TRBJ2-1	CASSQDWTGGWGQQFF	TGCGCCAGCAGCCAAGATTGGACGGGGGGCTGGGGGCAGCAGTTCTTC
TRBV15	.	.	TRBJ2-7	CATSRVDSFIPYEQYF	TGTGCCACCAGCAGAGTTGACAGTTTTATCCCCTACGAGCAGTACTTC
TRBV10-1	once	TRBD1	TRBJ1-1	CASSFGQGLKNTEAFF	TGCGCCAGCAGTTTCGGACAGGGATTGAAGAACACTGAAGCTTTCTTT
TRBV7-2	.	.	TRBJ1-6	CASSLIRSSYNSPLHF	TGTGCCAGCAGCTTAATAAGGAGCTCCTATAATTCACCTCTCCACTTT
TRBV6-4	.	.	TRBJ2-1	CASSDSPTTRSYNEQFF	TGTGCCAGCAGTGATTCCCCCACTACAAGGTCCTACAATGAGCAGTTCTTC
TRBV9	.	.	TRBJ2-4	CASSVSTSKNIQYF	TGTGCCAGCAGCGTTTCCACCTCCAAAAACATTCAGTACTTC
TRBV7-8	.	.	TRBJ2-1	CASSSYSSSYNEQFF	TGTGCCAGCAGCTCATACAGCAGCTCCTACAATGAGCAGTTCTTC
TRBV6-1	.	.	TRBJ1-5	CASRTWGDNQPQHF	TGTGCCAGCAGGACCTGGGGGGACAATCAGCCCCAGCATTTT
TRBV30	.	TRBD1	TRBJ2-7	CAWRRTGAYEQYF	TGTGCCTGGAGACGGACAGGGGCCTACGAGCAGTACTTC
TRBV7-9	.	.	TRBJ1-5	CASSLNRDQPQHF	TGTGCCAGCAGCTTAAACAGGGATCAGCCCCAGCATTTT
TRBV4-1	once	.	TRBJ2-2	CASSQERGGPGELFF	TGCGCCAGCAGCCAAGAAAGGGGCGGACCCGGGGAGCTGTTTTTT
TRBV5-5	.	TRBD1	TRBJ1-1	CASSLAPSGTGGFRTEAFF	TGTGCCAGCAGCTTGGCCCCATCCGGGACAGGGGGCTTTAGGACTGAAGCTTTCTTT
TRBV27	.	.	TRBJ2-7	CASSSPYEQYF	TGTGCCAGCAGTTCACCCTACGAGCAGTACTTC
TRBV20-1	.	.	TRBJ2-5	CSASEQETQYF	TGCAGTGCTAGTGAGCAAGAGACCCAGTACTTC
TRBV18	.	TRBD2	TRBJ2-1	CASSPPAGGSNNEQFF	TGTGCCAGCTCACCGCCAGCGGGGGGGTCCAACAATGAGCAGTTCTTC
TRBV4-1	.	.	TRBJ1-2	CASSQEGVNGGLGYTF	TGCGCCAGCAGCCAAGAGGGTGTAAACGGGGGGCTCGGCTACACCTTC
TRBV30	.	.	TRBJ1-5	CAWSVRGWQPQHF	TGTGCCTGGAGTGTACGGGGATGGCAGCCCCAGCATTTT
TRBV27	few	.	TRBJ1-6	CASSLAGDNSPLHF	TGTGCCAGCAGTTTAGCCGGGGATAATTCACCCCTCCACTTT
TRBV5-4	.	TRBD2	TRBJ2-1	CASSAGPGLAGEKDEQFF	TGTGCCAGCAGCGCGGGGCCGGGACTAGCGGGAGAAAAGGATGAGCAGTTCTTC
TRBV6-1	once	.	TRBJ2-1	CASSEWYRVTYNEQFF	TGTGCCAGCAGTGAATGGTACAGGGTAACCTACAATGAGCAGTTCTTC
TRBV18	.	.	TRBJ2-5	CASSLRSGTQYF	TGTGCCAGCTCCTTACGATCCGGGACCCAGTACTTC
TRBV28	.	TRBD1	TRBJ1-1	CASSLSDRGMNTEAFF	TGTGCCAGCAGTTTATCCGACAGGGGAATGAACACTGAAGCTTTCTTT
TRBV27	.	.	TRBJ2-4	CASSFWGAGGAKNIQYF	TGTGCCAGCAGTTTTTGGGGGGCAGGTGGGGCCAAAAACATTCAGTACTTC
TRBV5-1	few	TRBD1	TRBJ1-6	CASSSLTQGANSPLHF	TGCGCCAGCAGCTCCTTGACACAGGGGGCTAATTCACCCCTCCACTTT